The clone carrying this TCR beta chain was detected a few times. Its antigen is not identified. The sample is drawn from a study of shared clonotypes between healthy human individuals. Points from the study as a whole: Non-shared clonotypes were found to have lower generation probabilities than the clonotypes that were shared by all four of the sorted-subset donors.

Germline V gene sequence: CDR1 MGHDK, CDR2 SYGVNS. The CDR3 runs to 14 residues. V lost 4 bases, J lost 4 bases, and 5 bases stayed unmatched. Terminally differentiated effector memory CD45RA+ cells were left out of the naive CD8 fraction, which was CD45RO-negative and positively selected for CCR7. The authors distributed each subset's genomic DNA evenly over several immunoSEQ plates. Methods used by the authors: ImmunoSEQ output held junction-only sequences without quality scores, so filtering differed. Produced via immunoSEQ multiplex PCR; TCRdb's table is partial and in-frame only. The D gene and trimming were derived from the DNA, and the V and J assignments and clone size from that table. The sample records 760,000 or so clones, 96% being singletons.

The receptor was isolated from a man younger than 40 in good health. Sequenced material: naive CD8+ T cells sorted from blood. The rearrangement uses TRBV25-1 and TRBJ1-2, with 8 bases aligning to TRBD1. DNA of the CDR3: TGTGCCAGCAGTGTCGGACAGGGAACCTATGGCTACACCTTC. Protein: CASSVGQGTYGYTF.